This paragraph reports one TCR beta chain. The data derive from a study of T-cell memory formation after mild COVID-19. This CDR3 has 13 residues. The germline V gene encodes CDR1 MNHEY and CDR2 SVGEGT. Trimming removed 7 bases at V and 5 bases at J, with 14 bases between. TCR alpha and TCR beta cDNA libraries carrying sample barcodes and UMIs were produced by 5'RACE using constant-segment primers. MiXCR, run by TCRdb on the 5' RACE reads, gives a single entry per CDR3 protein. Of about 260,000 distinct CDR3 sequences listed, over 15% were seen once; the top ten hold roughly 21%. The genes are TRBV6-2 or TRBV6-3 and TRBJ2-5; the D is unclear. This TCR was sampled from a young man who had mild COVID-19 (a few samples of this study predate the infection). Cell type and time point are not known. Sequenced sample: PBMCs or a T cell subset sorted from them (not recorded which). The CDR3 nucleotides read TGTGCCAGCAACCTGGGATTTGGCGAGACCCAGTACTTC. Protein product: CASNLGFGETQYF.